These T cell receptor beta chains were read from a single sample in a study of blood T cell repertoires in COVID-19. The assay was immunoSEQ multiplex PCR, and TCRdb's table has in-frame clones only and misses some. Of some 200,000 clones detected, approximately 80% appear once; the ten largest clones hold about 7.8%. The sample taken for sequencing was peripheral blood. These receptor sequences come from a woman older than 75 with COVID-19, enrolled during active disease. Each CDR3 is given with its conserved first and last residue. D genes are given only for firm matches. Size values are once, few and many counts, or a class for expanded clones, and some rows have none.

CDR3 protein: CASSEVLGHSRLF; CDR3 DNA: TGTGCCAGCAGTGAAGTCCTCGGACACAGTAGACTCTTT; V gene: TRBV6-1; clone size: -; D gene: -; J gene: TRBJ1-1
CDR3 protein: CASSESRGFNEKLFF; CDR3 DNA: TGTGCCAGCAGTGAAAGTCGGGGTTTTAATGAAAAACTGTTTTTT; V gene: TRBV2; clone size: -; D gene: -; J gene: TRBJ1-4
CDR3 protein: CASSPTGKRETQYF; CDR3 DNA: TGTGCCAGCAGCCCGACAGGGAAGCGGGAGACCCAGTACTTC; V gene: TRBV5-4; clone size: -; D gene: TRBD1; J gene: TRBJ2-5
CDR3 protein: CASSPPSTRLAGGQGYNEQFF; CDR3 DNA: TGTGCCAGCTCACCTCCGTCGACTCGACTAGCGGGAGGGCAAGGGTACAATGAGCAGTTCTTC; V gene: TRBV18; clone size: -; D gene: TRBD2; J gene: TRBJ2-1
CDR3 protein: CASSYRESSYNSPLHF; CDR3 DNA: TGTGCCAGCAGTTATAGAGAGAGCTCCTATAATTCACCCCTCCACTTT; V gene: TRBV6-2/TRBV6-3; clone size: -; D gene: -; J gene: TRBJ1-6
CDR3 protein: CASSLEGGADTGELFF; CDR3 DNA: TGTGCCAGCAGCTTGGAAGGGGGCGCCGACACCGGGGAGCTGTTTTTT; V gene: TRBV5-4; clone size: -; D gene: TRBD1; J gene: TRBJ2-2
CDR3 protein: CAAKGGPRSYEQYF; CDR3 DNA: TGTGCCGCCAAGGGGGGGCCAAGGTCCTACGAGCAGTACTTC; V gene: TRBV10-3; clone size: -; D gene: -; J gene: TRBJ2-7
CDR3 protein: CATRTGGETKNIQYF; CDR3 DNA: TGTGCCACTCGGACAGGGGGGGAAACCAAAAACATTCAGTACTTC; V gene: TRBV21-1; clone size: -; D gene: -; J gene: TRBJ2-4
CDR3 protein: CASSLLDTEAFF; CDR3 DNA: TGTGCCAGCAGCCTCCTAGATACTGAAGCTTTCTTT; V gene: TRBV7-9; clone size: -; D gene: -; J gene: TRBJ1-1
CDR3 protein: CASTQGGFYEAFF; CDR3 DNA: TGTGCCAGCACTCAAGGAGGGTTTTACGAAGCTTTCTTT; V gene: TRBV2; clone size: -; D gene: -; J gene: TRBJ1-1
CDR3 protein: CASSPPLPATNEKLFF; CDR3 DNA: TGTGCCAGCTCACCACCGCTGCCAGCAACTAATGAAAAACTGTTTTTT; V gene: TRBV18; clone size: -; D gene: -; J gene: TRBJ1-4
CDR3 protein: CASSPRQSTEAFF; CDR3 DNA: TGCGCCAGCAGCCCCCGACAGAGCACTGAAGCTTTCTTT; V gene: TRBV5-1; clone size: -; D gene: -; J gene: TRBJ1-1
CDR3 protein: CASSVSQGSYNEQFF; CDR3 DNA: TGTGCCAGCAGCGTCAGTCAGGGGTCCTACAATGAGCAGTTCTTC; V gene: TRBV9; clone size: -; D gene: -; J gene: TRBJ2-1
CDR3 protein: CASSQTGLYEQFF; CDR3 DNA: TGTGCCAGCAGTCAAACCGGACTATACGAGCAGTTCTTC; V gene: TRBV6-5; clone size: few; D gene: -; J gene: TRBJ2-1
CDR3 protein: CASSVGNRGRTGELFF; CDR3 DNA: TGTGCCAGCAGCGTAGGGAACAGGGGGCGCACCGGGGAGCTGTTTTTT; V gene: TRBV9; clone size: -; D gene: TRBD1; J gene: TRBJ2-2